The source of this T cell receptor beta chain is a study of T cell changes during pregnancy in multiple sclerosis. The germline V gene encodes CDR1 LNHNV and CDR2 YYDKDF (reference sequence). Trimming took 0 bases from V and 6 from J; bases not matched to a gene: 6. This CDR3 has 15 amino acids. Profiled with immunoSEQ multiplex PCR; TCRdb holds only in-frame clones, not every one. The table includes 45,000 to 50,000 clones, 85% to 95% detected once. The chain links TRBV15 to TRBJ1-1, with 8 bases lining up with TRBD1. The TCR originated in a female donor with multiple sclerosis, enrolled in a pregnancy study. The sequences come from CD8+ T cells from peripheral blood mononuclear cells, collected in the first trimester of pregnancy. The CDR3 sequence is CATSRESGGMAEAFF. CDR3 DNA: TGTGCCACCAGCAGAGAATCAGGGGGCATGGCTGAAGCTTTCTTT.